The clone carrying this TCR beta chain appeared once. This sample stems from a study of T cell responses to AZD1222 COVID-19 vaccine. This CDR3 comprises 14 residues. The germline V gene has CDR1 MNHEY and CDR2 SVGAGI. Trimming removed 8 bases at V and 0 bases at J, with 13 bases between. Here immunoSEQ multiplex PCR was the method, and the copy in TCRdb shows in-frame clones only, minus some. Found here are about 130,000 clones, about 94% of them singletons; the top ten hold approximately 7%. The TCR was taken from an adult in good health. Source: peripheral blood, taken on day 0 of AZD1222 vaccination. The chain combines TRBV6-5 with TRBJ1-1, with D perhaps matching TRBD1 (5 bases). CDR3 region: CASHGPGLNTEAFF. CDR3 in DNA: TGTGCCAGCCATGGACCAGGGCTGAACACTGAAGCTTTCTTT.